Listed here are 13 T cell receptor beta chains from one sample, sequenced in a study of beta chain features in type 1 diabetes. Study-wide results and caveats: Among patients with Type 1 diabetes, TCRB CDR3s were moderately but significantly shorter in every one of the four CD4+ subsets.

All of the isolated RNA was reverse transcribed, so expressed TCRB transcripts were sequenced. Clones were read by immunoSEQ multiplex PCR, and TCRdb kept only the in-frame ones, dropping some. The sample holds 600,000 or so clones, 11% to 15% seen once. No antigens are known for them. Specimen: naive CD4+ T cells from blood. The receptors were sampled from a man aged 18 to 29 with type 1 diabetes.

The chain is built from TRBV7-2 and TRBJ2-7, with a possible D match to TRBD1 (5 bases). CDR3 size: 13 residues. The germline CDR1 and CDR2 sequences are SGHTA and FQGNSA. V was clipped by 6 bases and J by 4 bases, with 13 bases between them. In nucleotides, the CDR3 is TGTGCCAGCAGTCTCGACAGCTATTACGAGCAGTACTTC. It specifies CASSLDSYYEQYF.

The chain recombines TRBV2 with TRBJ2-1, with D possibly TRBD2 on 7 matching bases. The germline CDR1 and CDR2 sequences are SNHLY and FYNNEI. V lost 2 bases, J lost 8 bases, and 19 bases lay in between. This CDR3 comprises 16 residues. CDR3 sequence: CASSERGRESSDEQFF. CDR3 coding DNA: TGTGCCAGCAGTGAACGGGGGCGGGAGTCGTCCGATGAGCAGTTCTTC.

This clone turned up a few times. The CDR3 bases are TGTGCCAGCAGCTTGATCCTGACAGGGGGCAATCAGCCCCAGCATTTT. Protein: CASSLILTGGNQPQHF. The chain combines TRBV5-4 with TRBJ1-5; 8 bases align to TRBD1. CDR1 is SGHNT and CDR2 is YYREEE in the germline V gene (reference sequence). The CDR3 extends over 16 amino acids. V gave up 1 base and J gave up 2 bases; unmatched junction bases: 5.

The chain has TRBV18 and TRBJ2-2; D gene ambiguous. This CDR3 comprises 15 residues. The V end lost 2 bases, the J end lost 2 bases, and 9 bases lay between the germline ends. Germline lookup yields CDR1 KGHSH and CDR2 LQKENI. CDR3 protein: CASSPSQINTGELFF. DNA of the CDR3: TGTGCCAGCTCACCATCGCAGATTAACACCGGGGAGCTGTTTTTT.

This chain uses TRBV30 with TRBJ1-1, with 7 bases that match TRBD1. The CDR3 is 14 residues long. Trimming at V came to 0 bases and at J to 5 bases, leaving 6 bases not matched to a gene. Germline V gives CDR1 GTSNPN, CDR2 SVGIG (reference sequence). This chain's CDR3 is CAWSVGGRGTEAFF. In DNA, the CDR3 is TGTGCCTGGAGTGTAGGGGGCCGGGGAACTGAAGCTTTCTTT.

This clone occurred a few times. This chain connects TRBV7-9 to TRBJ2-3; 8 bases match TRBD1. The V gene end was trimmed by 4 bases and the J gene end by 6 bases; junction bases not matched to a gene: 6. Per germline, CDR1 SEHNR and CDR2 FQNEAQ (reference sequence). The CDR3 length is 14 residues. For the CDR3, the DNA is TGTGCCAGCAGCTCACAGGGGGGAGGTGATACGCAGTATTTT. It yields the protein CASSSQGGGDTQYF.

This clone was seen a handful of times. The chain carries TRBV4-3 and TRBJ1-1; no firm D call. CDR1 is LGHNA, CDR2 YSLEER, per germline. The V end was cut by 1 base, the J end by 8 bases, with 11 bases between. The CDR3 consists of 13 residues. CDR3 nucleotides: TGCGCCAGCAGCCAAGGGGCTGGGCTGGAAGCTTTCTTT. It is translated as CASSQGAGLEAFF.

This clone was detected only a few times. V usage is TRBV7-9 and J usage is TRBJ2-7, with 11 bases aligning to TRBD2. CDR3 size: 17 residues. Germline V gives CDR1 SEHNR, CDR2 FQNEAQ (reference sequence). V trimming: 2 bases; J trimming: 4 bases; junction bases outside the gene matches: 10. CDR3 in amino acids: CASSLPQATSGSYEQYF. The CDR3 DNA reads TGTGCCAGCAGCTTACCCCAAGCAACTAGCGGGAGTTACGAGCAGTACTTC.

This clone was counted only a few times. The CDR3 DNA sequence: TGTGCCTTATCCATGGGGCTTGGGGTCGAGCAGTACTTC. Its translation is CALSMGLGVEQYF. This chain connects TRBV30 to TRBJ2-7, with a tentative D call TRBD1 (5 bases). V lost 7 bases and J lost 6, with 19 bases in between. The CDR3 runs to 13 residues. Germline lookup yields CDR1 GTSNPN and CDR2 SVGIG (reference sequence).

V gene TRBV5-1 combines with J gene TRBJ2-7, with no clear D. Deletions cut 6 bases from V and 0 bases from J, with 16 bases between. This CDR3 has 15 amino acids. Germline-derived CDR1 and CDR2 are SGHRS and YFSETQ. The CDR3 loop reads CASTPETWGSYEQYF. The CDR3 DNA sequence: TGCGCCAGCACCCCAGAGACGTGGGGCTCCTACGAGCAGTACTTC.

This clone has just a few counts. The genes are TRBV18 and TRBJ1-3; 7 nucleotides line up with TRBD1. The length of the CDR3 is 16 residues. Germline V gene lookup returns CDR1 KGHSH and CDR2 LQKENI. V shed 2 bases, J shed 0 bases, and the junction held 4 bases outside the gene matches. The CDR3 here is CASSPGQAYSGNTIYF. DNA of the CDR3: TGTGCCAGCTCACCAGGACAGGCTTACTCTGGAAACACCATATATTTT. The whole variable domain, remainder taken from reference TRBV18 and TRBJ1-3, is NAGVMQNPRHLVRRRGQEARLRCSPMKGHSHVYWYRQLPEEGLKFMVYLQKENIIDESGMPKERFSAEFPKEGPSILRIQQVVRGDSAAYFCASSPGQAYSGNTIYFGEGSWLTVV.

This sequence joins TRBV11-3 and TRBJ2-5; D is perhaps TRBD1 (6 bases). V dropped 6 bases and J dropped 4 bases, with 21 bases sitting between them. The CDR3 is made up of 16 amino acids. In germline, CDR1 is SGHNT, CDR2 YENEEA. The CDR3 nucleotides are TGTGCCAGCAGTAAGGGGGAGTGGGTGTCCGGAGAGACCCAGTACTTC. Translated: CASSKGEWVSGETQYF.

The rearrangement uses TRBV6-1 and TRBJ2-7, with 7 bases that match TRBD1. Trimming cost V 4 bases and J 6 bases; bases outside gene matches: 12. CDR3 length: 15 residues. Germline loops: CDR1 MNHNS, CDR2 SASEGT. CDR3 DNA sequence: TGTGCCAGCAGTGCCCAGACAGGGACGGTCGGCGAGCAGTACTTC. Translation: CASSAQTGTVGEQYF.